Listed below are T cell receptor beta chains from one sample, sequenced in a study of cytomegalovirus exposure and HLA in healthy donors. Generated by immunoSEQ multiplex PCR, the TCRdb table keeps only in-frame clones and is missing some. The table lists around 70,000 clones. The sample comprised PBMCs. These TCRs come from a female donor in good health and CMV-seropositive. CDR3s leave out the opening cysteine and the closing phenylalanine or tryptophan. A D gene is named only where the DNA matches it firmly. Only part of the rows carry a size: once, few, many, or a class if the clone is expanded.

v_gene,d_gene,abundance,j_gene,CDR3aa
TRBV9,TRBD1,-,TRBJ1-2,ASSPWDRVYGYT
TRBV18,-,medium-sized,TRBJ2-3,ASSPFQDTQY
TRBV5-4,TRBD1,-,TRBJ1-2,ASSSDRENYGYT
TRBV5-5,-,-,TRBJ1-2,ASSPQGDYGYT
TRBV7-2,TRBD1,-,TRBJ1-6,ASSAGTANSPLH
TRBV6-6,-,-,TRBJ2-2,ASSTRTGELF
TRBV5-6,-,-,TRBJ2-7,ASGWAGLPYEQY
TRBV7-9,-,-,TRBJ1-1,ASSFGGATEAF
TRBV29-1,TRBD1,-,TRBJ1-1,SVGGTNTEAF
TRBV11-1,TRBD2,-,TRBJ2-5,ASSPRAGDVETQY
TRBV30,TRBD1,-,TRBJ1-1,AWSGTGGTEAF
TRBV18,TRBD1,-,TRBJ1-5,ASSTTGTGVHTQPQH
TRBV29-1,-,-,TRBJ2-5,SVDRGSQETQY
TRBV5-1,TRBD1,-,TRBJ1-2,ASRLGTGDLNGYT
TRBV4-1,-,-,TRBJ2-1,ASSQELSPTDNEQF
TRBV5-4,TRBD1,-,TRBJ2-2,ASSLIDRVGGELF
TRBV5-1,TRBD2,-,TRBJ2-2,ASSLSGGGGELF
TRBV30,-,-,TRBJ2-1,AWSVIQGFGVDNEQF
TRBV4-1,-,-,TRBJ1-2,ASSQDKGNHGYGYT
TRBV6-5,-,-,TRBJ2-7,ASAGLDFSEQY
TRBV10-3,-,-,TRBJ2-7,AISESGGEPYEQY